Below, 25 T cell receptor beta chains from the same sample are listed, as sequenced in a study of radiation and T cells in renal cell carcinoma. Time point of the sample: blood 4 weeks post-SBRT, at nephrectomy. Treatment reported: 15 Gy SBRT to primary tumor, nephrectomy 4 weeks later. Libraries were prepared by immunoSEQ multiplex PCR; TCRdb keeps only in-frame clonotypes and omits some of them. The sample yields fewer than 200,000 clones, about 88% seen once. Sample: blood, taken from a patient whose treatment included radiotherapy and nephrectomy. Receptors were obtained from a woman between 50 and 59 years old with renal cell carcinoma.

Here the CDR3 DNA reads TGCAGCGGCAGGACGGGGAATGAAAAACTGTTTTTT. Amino acids: CSGRTGNEKLFF. J is TRBJ1-4 and V is TRBV29-1, with D unresolved. This CDR3 has 12 residues. Trimming removed 7 bases at V and 5 bases at J, with 11 bases between. Germline CDR1 and CDR2: SQVTM and ANQGSEA.

The chain joins TRBV2 to TRBJ1-4; a possible D gene is TRBD1 (6 bases). The CDR3 covers 14 residues. Trimming cost V 7 bases and J 4 bases, with 13 bases left between them. Looked up from germline, CDR1 is SNHLY and CDR2 is FYNNEI. CDR3 residues: CASTRGLGNEKLFF. CDR3 in DNA: TGTGCCAGCACCAGGGGCTTGGGTAATGAAAAACTGTTTTTT.

J is TRBJ2-7 and V is TRBV6-5; D is possibly TRBD1 (8 bases). This CDR3 spans 15 amino acids. V lost 11 bases and J 3 bases, leaving 23 bases between the germline ends. CDR1 MNHEY and CDR2 SVGAGI come from the germline V gene. The CDR3 DNA follows: TGTGCCGCAGGAATAAGCGGGACAGGTAACTACGAGCAGTACTTC. Amino acids: CAAGISGTGNYEQYF.

V usage is TRBV19 and J usage is TRBJ2-4; D might be TRBD1 or TRBD2, each matching 5 bases. Germline CDR1 and CDR2: LNHDA and SQIVND (reference sequence). Trimming took off 3 bases at V and 6 bases at J, with 12 bases between the two ends. The CDR3 runs 14 residues. CDR3 sequence: CASSMAVGGNIQYF. The CDR3 coding sequence is TGTGCCAGTAGTATGGCCGTTGGGGGAAACATTCAGTACTTC. Based on the CDR3 plus reference TRBV19 and TRBJ2-4, the full variable domain is DGGITQSPKYLFRKEGQNVTLSCEQNLNHDAMYWYRQDPGQGLRLIYYSQIVNDFQKGDIAEGYSVSREKKESFPLTVTSAQKNPTAFYLCASSMAVGGNIQYFGAGTRLSVL.

The chain recombines TRBV19 with TRBJ1-2; 7 positions agree with TRBD1. With 3 bases clipped from V and 3 bases from J, the junction kept 7 bases outside the gene matches. CDR1 is LNHDA, CDR2 SQIVND, per germline (reference sequence). The CDR3 is 15 residues long. CDR3 sequence reads: CASSILAGGDYGYTF. The CDR3 nucleotides read TGTGCCAGTAGTATTTTAGCAGGGGGTGACTATGGCTACACCTTC.

J is TRBJ1-1 and V is TRBV10-1; D call uncertain. The CDR3 consists of 14 residues. Germline CDR1 is WNHNN and CDR2 is SYGVQD (reference sequence). Trimming removed 4 bases from V and 6 bases from J, with 15 bases in between. CDR3 protein: CASSATLESAEAFF. DNA of the CDR3: TGCGCCAGCAGTGCAACCTTAGAGAGCGCTGAAGCTTTCTTT.

V is TRBV5-4 and J is TRBJ2-3; TRBD1 agrees at 9 bases. V gave up 4 bases and J gave up 4 bases; unmatched junction bases: 7. The germline gives CDR1 SGHNT, CDR2 YYREEE (reference sequence). This CDR3 is 15 amino acids long. The DNA for the CDR3 is TGTGCCAGCAGCCCCAGGGGACAGGGTTCAGATACGCAGTATTTT. Amino acid sequence: CASSPRGQGSDTQYF.

This clone was counted between two and nine times. This rearrangement joins TRBV6-1 to TRBJ1-2, with D tentatively TRBD1 (5 bases). Germline V gene data show CDR1 as MNHNS and CDR2 as SASEGT. Deletions cut 2 bases from V and 10 bases from J, with 11 bases between. The CDR3 length is 12 residues. The CDR3 loop is CASSEWEGSYTF. CDR3 DNA: TGTGCCAGCAGTGAATGGGAGGGGTCCTACACCTTC.

V usage is TRBV7-8 and J usage is TRBJ1-4; possibly TRBD1 for D (6 bases). Germline V gives CDR1 SGHVS, CDR2 FQNEAQ. The CDR3 totals 16 residues. Between the trimmed V and J ends, which lost 1 base and 6 bases, there was a span of 15 bases. The CDR3 region is CASSLGNRARYEKLFF. The CDR3 bases are TGTGCCAGCAGCTTAGGAAACAGGGCGCGCTATGAAAAACTGTTTTTT.

This chain joins TRBV7-2 and TRBJ1-1; unclear D gene. This CDR3 is built from 15 residues. The V gene's germline CDR1 is SGHTA and CDR2 FQGNSA. V shed 1 base and J shed 0 bases, with 9 bases lying between them. The chain's CDR3 is CASSLGVGMNTEAFF. As DNA, the CDR3 is TGTGCCAGCAGCTTAGGGGTGGGCATGAACACTGAAGCTTTCTTT.

The CDR3 bases are TGTGCCTGGAGCGACGACAGGGGAGAGACCCAGTACTTC. Amino acids: CAWSDDRGETQYF. This chain links TRBV30 with TRBJ2-5; 8 positions match TRBD1. Germline lookup yields CDR1 GTSNPN and CDR2 SVGIG (reference sequence). The V segment lost 3 bases and the J segment 4 bases; nucleotides outside the gene matches: 4. The CDR3 runs to 13 residues.

For the CDR3, the DNA is TGCAGCGTTGGTCGGACAGGGAGTAACTATGGCTACACCTTC. Protein: CSVGRTGSNYGYTF. The chain joins TRBV29-1 to TRBJ1-2; 8 nucleotides match TRBD1. This CDR3 comprises 14 residues. Trimming took 4 bases from V and 1 from J; bases not matched to a gene: 5. Germline CDR1 is SQVTM and CDR2 is ANQGSEA.

The chain employs TRBV7-2 and TRBJ1-5; D gene ambiguous. This CDR3 spans 17 amino acids. The V end was cut by 1 base, the J end by 3 bases, with 16 bases between. Per the germline V gene, CDR1 is SGHTA and CDR2 is FQGNSA. This CDR3 reads CASSLVGPGSDNQPQHF. CDR3 sequence (DNA): TGTGCCAGCAGCTTAGTTGGGCCAGGTTCTGACAATCAGCCCCAGCATTTT.

This CDR3 reads CASSLEAGNYGYTF. The CDR3 coding sequence is TGTGCCAGCAGCCTGGAGGCTGGCAACTATGGCTACACCTTC. The V gene is TRBV13, the J gene TRBJ1-2; no reliable D call. The germline gives CDR1 PRHDT, CDR2 FYEKMQ (reference sequence). V was trimmed by 5 bases and J by 2 bases, leaving 12 bases between them. CDR3 length equals 14 residues.

In nucleotides, the CDR3 is TGCGCCAGCAGCTTGGGCGGACCTCAGGCGGTCACCTTC. This sequence encodes CASSLGGPQAVTF. V gene TRBV5-1 combines with J gene TRBJ1-2; D is uncertain. CDR3 size: 13 residues. Trimming removed 0 bases from V and 13 bases from J, with 16 bases in between. Germline CDR1 reads SGHRS; CDR2 reads YFSETQ.

This clone was counted once. This rearrangement joins TRBV5-1 to TRBJ2-7, with 7 bases that match TRBD1. This CDR3 spans 16 amino acids. Germline V lookup: CDR1 SGHRS, CDR2 YFSETQ. V gave up 0 bases and J gave up 3 bases; unmatched junction bases: 9. The CDR3 protein is CASSLGPGQPDYEQYF. CDR3 DNA: TGCGCCAGCAGCTTGGGTCCGGGACAGCCGGACTACGAGCAGTACTTC.

A few counts support this clone. This chain joins TRBV14 and TRBJ1-1, with D perhaps TRBD1 (6 bases). This CDR3 comprises 15 residues. Trimming took off 4 bases at V and 7 bases at J, with 19 bases between the two ends. Germline-derived CDR1 and CDR2 are SGHDN and FVKESK. The CDR3 DNA reads TGTGCCAGCAGCCTTTCGACCGGGACACACCTTGAAGCTTTCTTT. Translating gives CASSLSTGTHLEAFF. Based on the CDR3 plus reference TRBV14 and TRBJ1-1, the full variable domain is EAGVTQFPSHSVIEKGQTVTLRCDPISGHDNLYWYRRVMGKEIKFLLHFVKESKQDESGMPNNRFLAERTGGTYSTLKVQPAELEDSGVYFCASSLSTGTHLEAFFGQGTRLTVV.

This clone came up once. V is TRBV7-9 and J is TRBJ1-4, with 7 bases that match TRBD1. J lost 5 bases, V lost 5 bases, and 5 bases had no gene match. Germline V gives CDR1 SEHNR, CDR2 FQNEAQ (reference sequence). There are 14 residues in the CDR3. CDR3 sequence: CASSIQGRNEKLFF. As DNA, the CDR3 is TGTGCCAGCAGCATACAGGGGAGGAATGAAAAACTGTTTTTT.

The chain links TRBV6-6 to TRBJ1-1; D remains ambiguous. CDR1 MNHNY and CDR2 SVGAGI come from the germline V gene (reference sequence). The CDR3 extends over 15 amino acids. V dropped 0 bases and J dropped 1 base, with 9 bases sitting between them. The CDR3 nucleotides are TGTGCCAGCAGTTACTCACCGGGATCGAACACTGAAGCTTTCTTT. Protein product: CASSYSPGSNTEAFF.

This chain joins TRBV29-1 and TRBJ1-1; D possibly corresponds to TRBD1 (5 bases). Per the germline V gene, CDR1 is SQVTM and CDR2 is ANQGSEA. V lost 3 bases, J lost 3 bases, and 17 bases lay in between. This CDR3 has 15 residues. In DNA form, the CDR3 reads TGCAGCGTTGAGGGCTTCTCCCCGGGGGACACTGAAGCTTTCTTT. Protein: CSVEGFSPGDTEAFF. Variable domain in full (rest from reference TRBV29-1 and TRBJ1-1): SAVISQKPSRDICQRGTSLTIQCQVDSQVTMMFWYRQQPGQSLTLIATANQGSEATYESGFVIDKFPISRPNLTFSTLTVSNMSPEDSSIYLCSVEGFSPGDTEAFFGQGTRLTVV.

This chain links TRBV5-1 with TRBJ2-2; no reliable D call. Per germline, CDR1 SGHRS and CDR2 YFSETQ. Trimming cost V 4 bases and J 0 bases, with 13 bases left between them. The CDR3 consists of 16 residues. The CDR3 nucleotides read TGCGCCAGCAGCCCGGCAGGCAGAGCGAACACCGGGGAGCTGTTTTTT. It codes for CASSPAGRANTGELFF.

The chain combines TRBV25-1 with TRBJ1-4; D call uncertain. V was shortened by 5 bases and J by 5 bases, with 9 bases between the two germline ends. The CDR3 runs 13 residues. From germline, CDR1 is MGHDK and CDR2 SYGVNS. CDR3 nucleotides: TGTGCCAGCAGTCCTTGGGCCAATGAAAAACTGTTTTTT. It codes for CASSPWANEKLFF.

The chain links TRBV2 to TRBJ2-1; 11 nucleotides match TRBD2. This CDR3 has 16 residues. Trimming cost V 2 bases and J 6 bases; bases outside gene matches: 6. Looked up from germline, CDR1 is SNHLY and CDR2 is FYNNEI. This CDR3 is CASSENLAGGPNEQFF. CDR3 nucleotides: TGTGCCAGCAGTGAAAATCTAGCGGGGGGACCCAATGAGCAGTTCTTC.

The CDR3: CASSVVSGGASTQYF. CDR3 DNA sequence: TGTGCCAGCAGCGTAGTGAGCGGGGGGGCGAGTACGCAGTATTTT. The chain joins TRBV9 to TRBJ2-3; 10 nucleotides align to TRBD2. The CDR3 runs 15 residues. Germline CDR1 reads SGDLS; CDR2 reads YYNGEE. V trimming: 0 bases; J trimming: 8 bases; junction bases outside the gene matches: 6.

This chain joins TRBV19 and TRBJ1-1; D unresolved. Germline CDR1 and CDR2: LNHDA and SQIVND (reference sequence). The V gene lost 6 bases and the J gene lost 1 base, with 15 bases spanning the gap. The CDR3 sequence is 15 residues long. CDR3 nucleotides: TGTGCCAGTAGCCCCCTCGGAGTGACGAACACTGAAGCTTTCTTT. Translating it yields CASSPLGVTNTEAFF.